This T cell receptor (beta chain) was sequenced for a study of T cell repertoires in cytomegalovirus infection. About the research overall: CMV infection together with matching HLA type was indicated by public TCR beta signatures. Overall study findings and caveats: HLA-C-restricted CMV clonotypes gave the most frequent clonotype in two of eight donors.

A single record per CDR3 protein comes from TCRdb applying MiXCR to the reads. The data show approximately 490,000 distinct CDR3 sequences, with about 11% seen just once and roughly a tenth held by the top ten. This CDR3 is 16 amino acids long. Trimming removed 8 bases from V and 1 base from J, with 18 bases in between. Germline assignment: CDR1 MDHEN and CDR2 SYDVKM. This clonotype has at least ten counts. Its cognate antigen is unknown. The source of this sequence is a human donor in good health (CMV status not recorded). Some clones in this sample may be carry-over from other donors' samples. Material for sequencing was PBMCs. V and J are TRBV28 and TRBJ2-1, with a possible D match to TRBD1 (6 bases). Here the CDR3 reads CASSRTSRGSYNEQFF. The CDR3 region has the DNA TGTGCCAGCTCCCGGACGTCCAGGGGATCCTACAATGAGCAGTTCTTC.